This T cell receptor (beta chain) is drawn from a study of T cell responses to AZD1222 COVID-19 vaccine. Only in-frame clones appear in the TCRdb table, and some are missing; sequencing was by immunoSEQ multiplex PCR. This repertoire shows around 83,000 clones, approximately 90% found once; its top ten account for approximately 21%. The CDR3 has 14 amino acids. V shed 1 base and J shed 1 base, with 8 bases lying between them. CDR1 is SGHTA, CDR2 FQGNSA, per germline. This clone was seen a handful of times. What it binds is unknown. Whole-study results and caveats: Across spike, vaccine-associated CD4 TCRs were found, dominant at 160-218 and 743-854. Only a handful of AZD1222 recipients, several in all, had baseline seropositivity. Repertoire sampling was restricted to post-peak T cell response timepoints. Reports say nearly half of spike-specific TCRs go after unmutated variant regions.

The specimen comprised peripheral blood, sampled on day 0 of AZD1222 vaccination. V is TRBV7-2 and J is TRBJ2-7, with a tentative D call TRBD1 (6 bases). The source of this sequence is an adult in good health. The DNA for the CDR3 is TGTGCCAGCAGCTTAGTGACAGGTTCCTACGAGCAGTACTTC. Translating it yields CASSLVTGSYEQYF.